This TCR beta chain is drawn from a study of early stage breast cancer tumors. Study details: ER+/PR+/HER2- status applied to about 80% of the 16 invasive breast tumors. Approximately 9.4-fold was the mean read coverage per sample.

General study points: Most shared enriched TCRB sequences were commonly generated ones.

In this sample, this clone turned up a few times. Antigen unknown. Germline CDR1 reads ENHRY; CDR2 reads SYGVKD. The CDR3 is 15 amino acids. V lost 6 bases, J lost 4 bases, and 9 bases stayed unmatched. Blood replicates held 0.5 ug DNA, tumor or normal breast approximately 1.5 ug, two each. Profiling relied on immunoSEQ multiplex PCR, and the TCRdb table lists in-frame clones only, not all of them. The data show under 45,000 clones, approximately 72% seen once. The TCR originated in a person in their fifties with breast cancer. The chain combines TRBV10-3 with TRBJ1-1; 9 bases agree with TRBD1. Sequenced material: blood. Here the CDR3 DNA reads TGTGCCATCAGCGGAACTACAGGGGGCGGCACTGAAGCTTTCTTT. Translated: CAISGTTGGGTEAFF.